This TCR beta chain was captured in a study of OX40 agonist ivuxolimab in advanced cancers. Germline assignment: CDR1 MNHNY and CDR2 SVGAGI (reference sequence). Trimming removed 5 bases from V and 1 base from J; junction bases left unmatched: 5. This CDR3 contains 14 residues. TCRdb keeps only in-frame clones here, not all; method: immunoSEQ multiplex PCR. The repertoire holds some 77,000 clones, with 70% to 90% as singletons. The chain recombines TRBV6-6 with TRBJ2-7; 7 bases fit TRBD1. This TCR derives from an adult with an advanced solid tumor such as melanoma, head and neck, liver or kidney cancer. Sample: CD4+ or CD8+ T cells sorted from blood, taken in a trial of the OX40 agonist ivuxolimab. CDR3 sequence reads: CASSRNRGSYEQYF. The CDR3 region has the DNA TGTGCCAGCAGTCGAAACAGGGGATCCTACGAGCAGTACTTC.